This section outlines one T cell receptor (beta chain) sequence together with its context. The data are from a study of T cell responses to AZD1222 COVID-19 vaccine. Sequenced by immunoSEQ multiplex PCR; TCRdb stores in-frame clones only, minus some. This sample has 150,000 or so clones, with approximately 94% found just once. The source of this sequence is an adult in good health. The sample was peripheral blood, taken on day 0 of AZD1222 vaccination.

The CDR3 is CASSQGPSNYGYTF. The DNA for the CDR3 is TGTGCCAGCAGCCAGGGGCCGTCTAACTATGGCTACACCTTC. The chain recombines TRBV3-1 (or the pseudogene TRBV3-2) with TRBJ1-2, with D maybe TRBD1 (5 bases). V was pared by 3 bases and J by 0 bases, with 8 bases between. Per germline, CDR1 LGHDT and CDR2 YNNKEL (reference sequence). This CDR3 has 14 residues.